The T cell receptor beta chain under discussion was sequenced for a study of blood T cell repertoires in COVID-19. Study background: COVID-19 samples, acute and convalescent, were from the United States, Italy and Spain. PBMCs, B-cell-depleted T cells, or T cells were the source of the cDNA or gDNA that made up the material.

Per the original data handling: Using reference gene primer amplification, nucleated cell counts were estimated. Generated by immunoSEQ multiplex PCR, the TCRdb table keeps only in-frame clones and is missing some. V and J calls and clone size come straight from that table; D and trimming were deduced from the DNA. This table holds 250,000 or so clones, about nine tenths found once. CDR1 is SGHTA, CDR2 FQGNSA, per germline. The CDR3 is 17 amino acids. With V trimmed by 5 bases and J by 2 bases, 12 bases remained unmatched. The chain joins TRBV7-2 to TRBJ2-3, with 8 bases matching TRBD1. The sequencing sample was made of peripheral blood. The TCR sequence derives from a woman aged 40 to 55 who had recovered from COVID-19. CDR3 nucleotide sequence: TGTGCCAGCAGCCCCCCAGGGGGCGGCCTTAACACAGATACGCAGTATTTT. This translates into CASSPPGGGLNTDTQYF.